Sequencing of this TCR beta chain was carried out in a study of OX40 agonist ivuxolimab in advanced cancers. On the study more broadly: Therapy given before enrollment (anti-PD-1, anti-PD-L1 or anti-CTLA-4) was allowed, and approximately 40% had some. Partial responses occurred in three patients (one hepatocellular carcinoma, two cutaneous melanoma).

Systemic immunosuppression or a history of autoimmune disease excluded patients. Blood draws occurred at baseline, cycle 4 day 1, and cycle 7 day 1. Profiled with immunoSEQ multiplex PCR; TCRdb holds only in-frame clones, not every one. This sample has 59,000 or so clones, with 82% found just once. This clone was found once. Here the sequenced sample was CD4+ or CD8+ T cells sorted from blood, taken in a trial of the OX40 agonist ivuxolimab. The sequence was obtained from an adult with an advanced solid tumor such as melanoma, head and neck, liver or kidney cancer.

Here the CDR3 reads CASSFPLGQGEDTIYF. CDR3 nucleotides: TGCGCCAGCAGCTTCCCTCTGGGACAGGGAGAGGACACCATATATTTT. The J gene is TRBJ1-3, the V gene TRBV5-1, with 9 bases matching TRBD1. V gave up 2 bases and J gave up 8 bases; unmatched junction bases: 11. Germline V gives CDR1 SGHRS, CDR2 YFSETQ. The CDR3 covers 16 residues.